Listed below are T cell receptor beta chains from one sample, sequenced in a study of OX40 agonist ivuxolimab in advanced cancers. The repertoire was sequenced with immunoSEQ multiplex PCR; TCRdb's copy has only in-frame clones and lacks some. Of around 90,000 clones in the sample, approximately 89% were seen once. The source material was CD4+ or CD8+ T cells sorted from blood, sampled in a trial of the OX40 agonist ivuxolimab. All receptors come from an adult with an advanced solid tumor such as melanoma, head and neck, liver or kidney cancer. Each CDR3 is given with its conserved first and last residue. Clone size is stated in some rows and not others, as once, few, many or a class when expanded.

CASSLGSGGYGNTEAFF,TRBV5-1,-
CASSLGTGRLVLNEQYF,TRBV5-4,-
CASSLGQGHQPQHF,TRBV6-6,-
CASSVWQGVTDTQYF,TRBV6-1,-
CARSLIQVQGDNEQFF,TRBV27,-
CASSIRGARDQPQHF,TRBV6-5,-
CASSKEGSASGKGNTQYF,TRBV21-1,-
CASSLLQGLFGNTIYF,TRBV5-6,-
CASSLNRLGYEQYF,TRBV5-4,-
CASGRDSQGLSTDTQYF,TRBV19,-
CASSPDRGRGEQYF,TRBV4-2,-
CASSQDRGRRDYGYTF,TRBV2,once
CASSLLQGIGSGYTF,TRBV27,-
CASSEVRGSGNQPQHF,TRBV2,-
CASSRDTLEAFF,TRBV7-9,-
CSVVQALGTEAFF,TRBV29-1,-
CASSVGGSGVSYEQYF,TRBV9,-
CASILSQREDYNEQFF,TRBV2,many
CASSLAASGETQYF,TRBV7-6,-
CASSQGRDSYNEQFF,TRBV5-4,-
CASSVVPSGGGETQYF,TRBV9,-
CASRTQGLGGGNTEAFF,TRBV6-4,-
CASSQVEEDGYYGYTF,TRBV4-1,once
CASRSRDTDSGANVLTF,TRBV5-1,-
CASRGAGEGTEAFF,TRBV2,-